Listed below are T cell receptor beta chains from one sample, sequenced in a study of shared clonotypes between healthy human individuals. TCRdb's table, derived via immunoSEQ multiplex PCR, lists solely in-frame clones and lacks some. The repertoire holds roughly 510,000 clones, with approximately 79% as singletons. Sequenced: PBMCs. Receptor source: a woman in her forties in good health. Some clones in this sample may be carry-over from other donors' samples. The CDR3 runs from the conserved cysteine through the conserved F or W. The D gene is left open where the match is weak. Expanded clones get a size class; other rows say once, few or many, or leave the size out.

>.|TRBV4-2|.|TRBJ2-3
CASSQVADTQYF
TGTGCCAGCAGCCAAGTGGCAGATACGCAGTATTTT
>.|TRBV10-3|once|TRBJ1-1
CAASTAMNTEAFF
TGTGCCGCCTCGACAGCAATGAACACTGAAGCTTTCTTT
>.|TRBV9|.|TRBJ2-3
CASSPTGYSTDTQYF
TGTGCCAGCAGCCCAACAGGCTATAGCACAGATACGCAGTATTTT
>.|TRBV27|.|TRBJ2-1
CASSFHQGQGNEQFF
TGTGCCAGCAGTTTCCACCAGGGGCAAGGGAATGAGCAGTTCTTC
>.|TRBV10-2|once|TRBJ2-7
CASSDRYEQYF
TGCGCCAGCAGTGACCGTTACGAGCAGTACTTC
>.|TRBV4-3|.|TRBJ2-3
CASSHRKAGAEGTDTQYF
TGCGCCAGCAGCCACCGGAAGGCGGGGGCTGAAGGTACAGATACGCAGTATTTT
>.|TRBV2|.|TRBJ1-5
CASSELASGLNQPQHF
TGTGCCAGCAGTGAACTTGCTTCGGGCTTGAATCAGCCCCAGCATTTT
>TRBD2|TRBV4-1|.|TRBJ2-7
CASSRGTSGRALEQYF
TGCGCCAGCAGCCGCGGGACTAGCGGGAGGGCGTTGGAGCAGTACTTC
>.|TRBV20-1|.|TRBJ1-2
CRSGADYGYTF
TGCAGATCGGGGGCAGACTATGGCTACACCTTC
>TRBD1|TRBV27|.|TRBJ2-7
CASIRQGTYEQYF
TGTGCCAGCATCAGACAGGGGACCTACGAGCAGTACTTC
>.|TRBV4-1|.|TRBJ1-2
CASSQVPGAANYGYTF
TGCGCCAGCAGCCAAGTCCCAGGAGCAGCTAACTATGGCTACACCTTC
>.|TRBV11-3|.|TRBJ2-7
CASGKGTAYEQYF
TGTGCCAGCGGAAAGGGGACGGCTTACGAGCAGTACTTC
>TRBD1|TRBV18|.|TRBJ1-4
CASSPGTGTNEKLFF
TGTGCCAGCTCACCAGGGACAGGGACTAATGAAAAACTGTTTTTT
>TRBD2|TRBV5-6|.|TRBJ2-7
CASSPAGLASYEQYF
TGTGCCAGCAGCCCAGCGGGACTAGCATCCTACGAGCAGTACTTC
>TRBD1|TRBV7-8|.|TRBJ1-5
CASSTGGNQPQHF
TGTGCCAGCAGTACAGGGGGAAATCAGCCCCAGCATTTT
>TRBD1|TRBV7-2|.|TRBJ2-3
CASSSQTGTDTQYF
TGTGCCAGCAGCTCCCAGACAGGGACAGATACGCAGTATTTT
>.|TRBV7-2|.|TRBJ1-5
CASSTISSRVRNQPQHF
TGTGCCAGCAGCACAATTTCGTCCAGGGTGAGAAATCAGCCCCAGCATTTT
>.|TRBV18|few|TRBJ1-4
CASSLGLNEKLFF
TGTGCCAGCTCACTCGGACTTAATGAAAAACTGTTTTTT
>.|TRBV27|.|TRBJ2-7
CASSSPLVIYEQYF
TGTGCCAGCAGTTCTCCTTTAGTTATATACGAGCAGTACTTC
>TRBD1|TRBV2|.|TRBJ1-4
CASSWGQRVEKLFF
TGTGCCAGCAGTTGGGGACAGCGAGTGGAAAAACTGTTTTTT
>.|TRBV7-2|.|TRBJ1-2
CASSLDRAGGYTF
TGTGCCAGCAGCTTAGATAGGGCAGGGGGCTACACCTTC
>TRBD1|TRBV25-1|many|TRBJ2-2
CASSEGAGGTGELFF
TGTGCCAGCAGTGAAGGGGCAGGGGGCACCGGGGAGCTGTTTTTT
>TRBD2|TRBV7-9|.|TRBJ2-2
CASTTSGRADGELFF
TGTGCCAGCACGACTAGCGGGAGGGCCGACGGGGAGCTGTTTTTT
>.|TRBV27|few|TRBJ1-4
CASSSGDYNEKLFF
TGTGCCAGCAGTTCAGGGGACTATAATGAAAAACTGTTTTTT
>.|TRBV10-3|.|TRBJ2-5
CAISARGNSQETQYF
TGTGCCATCAGTGCTCGCGGAAATTCCCAAGAGACCCAGTACTTC
>.|TRBV5-1|few|TRBJ1-3
CASSLGSSGNTIYF
TGCGCCAGCAGCTTGGGCAGCTCTGGAAACACCATATATTTT
>TRBD2|TRBV6-4|many|TRBJ2-1
CASSDSSGGDYNEQFF
TGTGCCAGCAGTGACTCGAGCGGGGGGGACTACAATGAGCAGTTCTTC
>TRBD1|TRBV5-1|.|TRBJ1-5
CASIYDRVLQPQHF
TGCGCCAGCATCTACGACAGGGTATTACAGCCCCAGCATTTT
>.|TRBV5-4|once|TRBJ2-3
CASSSVSFDTDTQYF
TGTGCCAGCAGCAGTGTTTCCTTCGACACAGATACGCAGTATTTT
>TRBD1|TRBV15|.|TRBJ1-3
CATSREQGSAGNTIYF
TGTGCCACCAGCAGAGAACAGGGGTCCGCTGGAAACACCATATATTTT
>TRBD2|TRBV11-2|.|TRBJ2-1
CASSLVRGRLYNEQFF
TGTGCCAGCAGCTTAGTACGCGGGAGGCTCTACAATGAGCAGTTCTTC
>TRBD1|TRBV2|.|TRBJ1-1
CASSDRVVGTEAFF
TGTGCCAGCAGCGACAGGGTTGTAGGGACTGAAGCTTTCTTT
>.|TRBV7-6|.|TRBJ2-5
CASSFLGWETQYF
TGTGCCAGCAGCTTTTTGGGGTGGGAGACCCAGTACTTC
>TRBD2|TRBV7-9|.|TRBJ2-1
CALRPPGGADYNEQFF
TGTGCCCTCAGACCGCCGGGAGGAGCTGACTACAATGAGCAGTTCTTC
>TRBD1|TRBV5-1|.|TRBJ1-5
CASSSGQADQPQHF
TGCGCCAGCAGTAGTGGACAGGCCGATCAGCCCCAGCATTTT
>.|TRBV5-4|.|TRBJ2-1
CASSLASPEQFF
TGTGCCAGCAGCTTGGCTTCCCCTGAGCAGTTCTTC
>.|TRBV6-1|.|TRBJ2-3
CASSEGRVTDTQYF
TGTGCCAGCAGTGAAGGACGGGTTACAGATACGCAGTATTTT
>.|TRBV5-1|.|TRBJ2-2
CASSLGGLAGQTGELFF
TGCGCCAGCAGCTTGGGGGGGCTAGCCGGTCAAACCGGGGAGCTGTTTTTT
>TRBD1|TRBV2|.|TRBJ1-1
CASSGSRQGLNTEAFF
TGTGCCAGCAGTGGCTCCAGACAGGGCCTGAACACTGAAGCTTTCTTT
>.|TRBV5-4|.|TRBJ2-7
CASSLETGTYEQYF
TGTGCCAGCAGCTTGGAAACAGGGACCTACGAGCAGTACTTC
>TRBD2|TRBV6-1|.|TRBJ2-1
CASSEEGTSGPYNEQFF
TGTGCCAGCAGTGAAGAAGGGACTAGCGGGCCCTACAATGAGCAGTTCTTC
>.|TRBV7-9|.|TRBJ2-1
CASSASSSYNEQFF
TGTGCCAGCTCCGCGTCGAGCTCCTACAATGAGCAGTTCTTC
>TRBD1|TRBV27|.|TRBJ1-2
CASSPLDRGGYGYTF
TGTGCCAGCAGTCCTCTAGACAGGGGTGGCTATGGCTACACCTTC
>.|TRBV5-1|.|TRBJ1-2
CASSLDVDGYTF
TGCGCCAGCAGCTTGGATGTGGATGGCTACACCTTC
>.|TRBV28|.|TRBJ2-7
CASSFRGDHTSYEQYF
TGTGCCAGCAGTTTCCGCGGCGACCACACCTCCTACGAGCAGTACTTC
>.|TRBV5-1|.|TRBJ2-7
CASSLDGGSLGEQYF
TGCGCCAGCAGCTTGGATGGTGGGTCACTTGGCGAGCAGTACTTC